Sequencing of this TCR beta chain was carried out in a study of shared clonotypes between healthy human individuals. The CDR3 extends over 15 amino acids. CDR1 and CDR2 (germline): ENHRY, SYGVKD. With V trimmed by 5 bases and J by 3 bases, 6 bases remained unmatched. The study separated CD4+ cells into CD45RA+ naive and CD45RA-negative memory subsets. Repertoires were generated with immunoSEQ multiplex PCR, while TCRdb's copy carries only in-frame clones and drops some. The table records 2 million to 2.5 million clones, 85% to 95% of them present only once. This clonotype was obtained from a young man in good health. Material: naive CD4+ T cells sorted from blood. Subset reported: CD45RA+ positively selected. The chain joins TRBV10-3 to TRBJ2-3; TRBD1 agrees at 9 bases. The CDR3 nucleotides read TGTGCCATCAGTCCAGACAGGGGGGGGACAGATACGCAGTATTTT. It translates to CAISPDRGGTDTQYF.